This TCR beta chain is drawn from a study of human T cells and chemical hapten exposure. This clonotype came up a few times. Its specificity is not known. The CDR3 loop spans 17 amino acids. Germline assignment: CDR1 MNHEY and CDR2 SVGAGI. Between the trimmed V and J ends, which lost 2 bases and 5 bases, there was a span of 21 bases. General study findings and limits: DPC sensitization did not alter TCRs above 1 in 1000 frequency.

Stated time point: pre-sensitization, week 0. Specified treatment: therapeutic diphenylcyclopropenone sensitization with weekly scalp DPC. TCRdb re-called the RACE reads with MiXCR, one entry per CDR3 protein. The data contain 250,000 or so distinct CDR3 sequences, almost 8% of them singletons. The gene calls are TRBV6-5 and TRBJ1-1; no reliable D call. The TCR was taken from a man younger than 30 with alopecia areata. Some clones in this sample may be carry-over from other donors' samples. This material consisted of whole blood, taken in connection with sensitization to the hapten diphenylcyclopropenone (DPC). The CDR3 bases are TGTGCCAGCAGTTACGCCCGGGCAGGTGGAGTCGCGACTGAAGCTTTCTTT. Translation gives CASSYARAGGVATEAFF.